Below, 17 T cell receptor beta chains from the same sample are listed, as sequenced in a study of regulatory T cells in long-lasting Graves disease. Time point meaning: newly diagnosed GD, antithyroid drugs for less than 3 months. RNA from PBMCs was the source of the TCR library. Investigators prepared the TCR beta libraries by applying iRepertoire HTBI primers and Arm-PCR of CDR3 regions. MiXCR was run by TCRdb on the multiplex PCR reads, yielding one entry per CDR3 protein. The repertoire consists of approximately 490,000 distinct CDR3 sequences, with 15% to 20% occurring once and the leading ten covering roughly an eighth. These sequences were also reported in another study, on T cells in Graves' hyperthyroidism and ophthalmopathy.

The sequences come from peripheral blood mononuclear cells (PBMCs), collected at new diagnosis, from a patient treated with antithyroid drugs. Every receptor here comes from a man between 35 and 55 years old with Graves disease.

V usage is TRBV30 and J usage is TRBJ2-7; D remains ambiguous. V was cut by 0 bases and J by 2 bases, with 8 bases left in between. Germline CDR1 GTSNPN, CDR2 SVGIG (reference sequence). This CDR3 contains 13 residues. CDR3 nucleotide sequence: TGTGCCTGGAGTGTTGAGCCTACCTACGAGCAGTACTTC. It codes for CAWSVEPTYEQYF.

This clonotype showed up many times. The chain has TRBV2 and TRBJ2-7; D gene unclear. Germline V gene data show CDR1 as SNHLY and CDR2 as FYNNEI. The CDR3 has 11 amino acids. The V end was cut by 1 base, the J end by 4 bases, with 2 bases between. CDR3 sequence: CASSEVYEQYF. Here the CDR3 DNA reads TGTGCCAGCAGTGAAGTTTACGAGCAGTACTTC.

The chain is built from TRBV15 and TRBJ2-3; 10 positions agree with TRBD1. Trimming cost V 0 bases and J 3 bases; bases outside gene matches: 6. The length of the CDR3 is 17 residues. Germline-derived CDR1 and CDR2 are LNHNV and YYDKDF (reference sequence). CDR3 nucleotides: TGTGCCACCAGCAGAGATGGGGGGACAGGGGTAACAGATACGCAGTATTTT. As protein: CATSRDGGTGVTDTQYF. Filled out from reference TRBV15 and TRBJ2-3, the complete variable domain reads DAMVIQNPRYQVTQFGKPVTLSCSQTLNHNVMYWYQQKSSQAPKLLFHYYDKDFNNEADTPDNFQSRRPNTSFCFLDIRSPGLGDTAMYLCATSRDGGTGVTDTQYFGPGTRLTVL.

V is TRBV27 and J is TRBJ2-1; 9 nucleotides match TRBD2. Trimming at V came to 5 bases and at J to 8 bases, leaving 7 bases not matched to a gene. This CDR3 spans 14 amino acids. CDR1 and CDR2 (germline): MNHEY, SMNVEV (reference sequence). The CDR3 nucleotides are TGTGCCAGCAGTAAAGGACTAGCGAGCGATGAGCAGTTCTTC. Its protein is CASSKGLASDEQFF.

This sequence joins TRBV19 and TRBJ1-2; 9 bases line up with TRBD1. The CDR3 runs to 15 residues. From germline, CDR1 is LNHDA and CDR2 SQIVND (reference sequence). V shed 3 bases, J shed 8 bases, and the junction held 10 bases outside the gene matches. Here the CDR3 reads CASSITGTGLGGYTF. The CDR3 nucleotides read TGTGCCAGTAGTATTACCGGGACAGGGTTAGGAGGCTACACCTTC.

This clonotype was seen repeatedly, ten times or more. This chain uses TRBV11-2 with TRBJ1-4; D might be TRBD1 (6 bases). V was trimmed by 4 bases and J by 3 bases, leaving 15 bases between them. This CDR3 is built from 16 residues. Germline values: CDR1 SGHAT, CDR2 FQNNGV. CDR3 sequence reads: CASSSSTGLSNEKLFF. The DNA for the CDR3 is TGTGCCAGCAGCTCATCCACAGGGTTATCTAATGAAAAACTGTTTTTT.

There are many counts of this clonotype. The V call is TRBV30, the J call TRBJ2-2, with D perhaps TRBD1 or TRBD2 (6 bases each). Trimming cost V 3 bases and J 5 bases, with 19 bases left between them. Germline V gene sequence: CDR1 GTSNPN, CDR2 SVGIG (reference sequence). This CDR3 is built from 16 residues. The CDR3: CAWRPKTGLLTGELFF. The CDR3 region has the DNA TGTGCCTGGAGACCAAAGACAGGACTATTAACCGGGGAGCTGTTTTTT.

This clonotype was recorded many times. The chain links TRBV11-3 to TRBJ2-1, with D perhaps matching TRBD2 (5 bases). Germline V CDR1 and CDR2: SGHNT, YENEEA. V was shortened by 3 bases and J by 10 bases, with 13 bases between the two germline ends. The length of the CDR3 is 13 residues. This CDR3 reads CASSFIGSWEQFF. In nucleotides, the CDR3 is TGTGCCAGCAGCTTCATTGGGAGTTGGGAGCAGTTCTTC.

J is TRBJ2-5 and V is TRBV5-1, with D perhaps TRBD1 (5 bases). V lost 4 bases to trimming and J lost 2 bases, with 12 bases between them. In germline, CDR1 is SGHRS, CDR2 YFSETQ. The CDR3 extends over 14 amino acids. CDR3 sequence: CASSRGSRQETQYF. DNA for the CDR3: TGCGCCAGCAGCAGGGGCTCGAGGCAAGAGACCCAGTACTTC.

There are a few counts of this clonotype. The chain links TRBV29-1 to TRBJ2-1; TRBD1 matches 11 bases. J was trimmed by 6 bases and V by 6 bases; bases with no gene match: 4. Germline V gene data show CDR1 as SQVTM and CDR2 as ANQGSEA. This CDR3 is built from 13 residues. CDR3 DNA: TGCAGCGTCGATGGGACAGGGGGCAATGAGCAGTTCTTC. It specifies CSVDGTGGNEQFF.

This clonotype has a count of ten or more. The chain has TRBV5-1 and TRBJ1-2; D ambiguous. The CDR3 length is 14 residues. CDR1 and CDR2 (germline): SGHRS, YFSETQ. V lost 6 bases and J 2 bases, leaving 14 bases between the germline ends. In DNA form, the CDR3 reads TGCGCCAGCACTCCCACCGGGATGAACTATGGCTACACCTTC. Its translation is CASTPTGMNYGYTF.

There are many counts of this clonotype. V gene TRBV9 combines with J gene TRBJ2-7; D gene unclear. CDR1 is SGDLS, CDR2 YYNGEE, per germline. The CDR3 sequence is 13 residues long. Trimming pared 4 bases from V and 5 bases from J, leaving 13 bases between. The CDR3 DNA reads as TGTGCCAGCAGCACGGGCCCGGGCCACGAGCAGTACTTC. Translated, it gives CASSTGPGHEQYF.

Details on this clonotype: In this CDR3 the conserved last residue, phenylalanine or tryptophan, is missing, so a read error is likely. This rearrangement joins TRBV19 to TRBJ2-7; possibly TRBD2 for D (7 bases). V dropped 5 bases and J dropped 3 bases, with 23 bases sitting between them. The CDR3 extends over 17 amino acids. Germline lookup yields CDR1 LNHDA and CDR2 SQIVND (reference sequence). The CDR3 DNA sequence: TGTGCCAGTAGTGGAGGGACTACAGGGAATAGGTTCTACGAGCAGTACTCC. Protein: CASSGGTTGNRFYEQYS.

This clonotype appeared many times. The V gene is TRBV7-8, the J gene TRBJ2-5, with 8 bases matching TRBD1. Germline V CDR1 and CDR2: SGHVS, FQNEAQ. The V gene end was trimmed by 5 bases and the J gene end by 2 bases; junction bases not matched to a gene: 7. CDR3 length: 15 amino acids. The CDR3 sequence is CASSGQGARQETQYF. The CDR3 coding sequence is TGTGCCAGCAGCGGTCAGGGGGCCCGACAAGAGACCCAGTACTTC.

The table lists this clonotype with a count of one. Just one base apart from a much larger clone, this may be a read error. The V gene is TRBV27, the J gene TRBJ2-1, with 7 bases fitting TRBD1. The CDR3 is 15 amino acids. V dropped 5 bases and J dropped 10; count of bases not matched to a gene: 14. Germline-derived CDR1 and CDR2 are MNHEY and SMNVEV (reference sequence). CDR3 protein: CASSKRQGMGYEQFF. CDR3 nucleotides: TGTGCCAGCAGTAAAAGACAGGGTATGGGTTACGAGCAGTTCTTC.

V and J are TRBV5-5 and TRBJ2-5, with D unresolved. Per the germline V gene, CDR1 is SGHKS and CDR2 is YYEKEE (reference sequence). The CDR3 is 13 residues long. V shed 2 bases and J shed 1 base, with 6 bases lying between them. The CDR3, as DNA: TGTGCCAGCAGCTTCGCGGTCCAAGAGACCCAGTACTTC. Translated, it gives CASSFAVQETQYF.

This chain connects TRBV4-1 to TRBJ1-1, with a possible D match to TRBD1 (6 bases). The CDR3 extends over 15 amino acids. V lost 4 bases, J lost 4 bases, and 16 bases lay in between. CDR1 is MGHRA, CDR2 YSYEKL, per germline. The CDR3 is CASSRPPDRLTEAFF. In DNA form, the CDR3 reads TGCGCCAGCAGCCGACCCCCGGACAGACTCACTGAAGCTTTCTTT.